The 21 T cell receptor beta chains in this list originate from one sample, sequenced in a study of monozygotic twins with inflammatory bowel disease. TCRdb reprocessed the 5' RACE reads and reports one entry per CDR3 protein, with no DNA. This repertoire includes some 440,000 distinct CDR3 sequences. The specimen was blood. Receptors were obtained from a human donor with ulcerative colitis or Crohn's disease, or a healthy co-twin of an affected twin (not recorded which).

The J gene is TRBJ1-5, the V gene TRBV6-1. CDR1 and CDR2 (germline): MNHNS, SASEGT. There are 16 residues in the CDR3. CDR3 loop: CASSPWAQGSNQPQHF.

The V call is TRBV7-9, the J call TRBJ1-1; checking the TCRdb D call of TRBD1 is not possible without DNA. This CDR3 spans 13 amino acids. Germline V lookup: CDR1 SEHNR, CDR2 FQNEAQ (reference sequence). CDR3 protein: CASSFGQIWEAFF.

The rearrangement links TRBV6-1 to TRBJ2-7; absent DNA, TCRdb's TRBD2 call cannot be checked. The CDR3 runs to 14 residues. Germline V lookup: CDR1 MNHNS, CDR2 SASEGT. The CDR3 sequence is CASSPRTSSYEQYF.

The chain links TRBV28 to TRBJ1-1; TCRdb returns TRBD1, unconfirmable since there is no DNA. CDR3 length: 12 residues. Germline V gene lookup returns CDR1 MDHEN and CDR2 SYDVKM. CDR3: CASRPPGWRAFF.

The chain employs TRBV5-1 and TRBJ2-3; TCRdb's D call, TRBD2, is unchecked because there is no DNA. The germline CDR1 and CDR2 sequences are SGHRS and YFSETQ. The CDR3 totals 11 residues. Here the CDR3 reads CASSSGLALYF.

This sequence joins TRBV19 and TRBJ1-5; absent DNA, TCRdb's TRBD1 call cannot be checked. CDR3 size: 15 residues. From germline, CDR1 is LNHDA and CDR2 SQIVND (reference sequence). The CDR3 here is CASRRDLFSDQPQHF.

This rearrangement joins TRBV11-2 to TRBJ1-4. Germline V lookup: CDR1 SGHAT, CDR2 FQNNGV. The CDR3 has 12 amino acids. The CDR3 loop is CASSPLGEKLFF.

The chain employs TRBV7-2 and TRBJ2-1; the TRBD1 assignment by TCRdb is unverifiable without DNA. Per the germline V gene, CDR1 is SGHTA and CDR2 is FQGNSA. This CDR3 has 16 amino acids. CDR3 sequence: CASSGQGSPSYNEQFF.

The rearrangement uses TRBV30 and TRBJ1-1. Germline V gene lookup returns CDR1 GTSNPN and CDR2 SVGIG (reference sequence). The CDR3 spans 14 residues. CDR3 loop: CAWIDGRLDTEAFF.

The gene calls are TRBV5-1 and TRBJ2-1; TCRdb lists TRBD1, though no DNA is available to test this call. The CDR3 covers 14 residues. Germline loops: CDR1 SGHRS, CDR2 YFSETQ. CDR3: CATASGTGLNEQFF.

This chain uses TRBV6-1 with TRBJ2-1; lacking DNA, the TRBD2 call made by TCRdb goes unchecked. Germline V CDR1 and CDR2: MNHNS, SASEGT. The CDR3 sequence is 16 residues long. The CDR3 protein is CASRASGKSTYNEQFF.

This chain joins TRBV5-4 and TRBJ2-7; the D call from TCRdb, TRBD1, cannot be confirmed without DNA. The length of the CDR3 is 17 residues. Germline V gives CDR1 SGHNT, CDR2 YYREEE (reference sequence). CDR3 in amino acids: CASSPSGGGLKSYEQYF.

The V gene is TRBV4-2, the J gene TRBJ1-1; TCRdb gives TRBD1 as the D gene, but with no DNA this cannot be confirmed. The CDR3 sequence is 19 residues long. Germline V gene lookup returns CDR1 LGHNA and CDR2 YNFKEQ. CDR3: CASSQDRGSRDSWVTEAFF.

The genes are TRBV29-1 and TRBJ2-7; lacking DNA, the TRBD1 call made by TCRdb goes unchecked. Germline loops: CDR1 SQVTM, CDR2 ANQGSEA. The CDR3 contains 13 residues. The CDR3 protein is CSAGAARSYEQYF.

The chain carries TRBV10-3 and TRBJ2-3; TCRdb proposes TRBD1, but this gene call is untestable without DNA. The CDR3 spans 17 residues. From germline, CDR1 is ENHRY and CDR2 SYGVKD. The CDR3 protein is CAISEPGGGRETDTQYF.

This chain connects TRBV16 to TRBJ2-5; TCRdb reports TRBD1, a call that lacks DNA to check it against. The CDR3 totals 15 residues. Germline CDR1 reads KGHSY; CDR2 reads FQNENV. CDR3 region: CASSRRQGWMETQYF.

The genes are TRBV20-1 and TRBJ2-1; with no DNA, the TCRdb D assignment of TRBD2 cannot be verified. This CDR3 comprises 15 residues. Germline CDR1 and CDR2: DFQATT and SNEGSKA (reference sequence). This CDR3 reads CSAAGGESSYNEQFF.

The rearrangement uses TRBV12-3 or TRBV12-4 and TRBJ1-1; without DNA, the TCRdb call of TRBD1 cannot be checked. The CDR3 has 16 amino acids. Here the CDR3 reads CASSADRVLINTEAFF.

The chain has TRBV3-1 and TRBJ2-3; TCRdb returns TRBD1, unconfirmable since there is no DNA. Germline V gene sequence: CDR1 LGHDT, CDR2 YNNKEL (reference sequence). The CDR3 extends over 15 amino acids. CDR3 region: CASSQDEGGPDTQYF.

The rearrangement joins TRBV15 to TRBJ1-1; as DNA is missing, the TRBD1 call by TCRdb cannot be tested. The CDR3 length is 16 residues. Germline CDR1 is LNHNV and CDR2 is YYDKDF (reference sequence). CDR3: CATSRLNPRGAGDAFF. Complete variable domain (other parts from reference TRBV15 and TRBJ1-1): DAMVIQNPRYQVTQFGKPVTLSCSQTLNHNVMYWYQQKSSQAPKLLFHYYDKDFNNEADTPDNFQSRRPNTSFCFLDIRSPGLGDTAMYLCATSRLNPRGAGDAFFGQGTRLTVV.

This rearrangement joins TRBV9 to TRBJ1-2. Germline-derived CDR1 and CDR2 are SGDLS and YYNGEE. The CDR3 is 14 amino acids. CDR3 sequence: CASTPQSGAYGYTF.